Each of the 30 T cell receptor beta chains below was sequenced from the same sample in a study of blood T cells in healthy people across ages. Alongside a J-beta primer mix, a sample-barcoded 5' primer served in a second PCR lasting roughly 6 to 11 cycles. A single record per CDR3 protein comes from TCRdb applying MiXCR to the 5' RACE reads. The sample has under 1 million distinct CDR3 sequences; 44% are singletons. Sequenced input: blood. These receptors came from a man aged 55 to 70 in good health.

Ten or more counts support this clonotype. The junction does not match germline at one end; this may be a read error. CDR3 DNA sequence: TGCGCCAGCAGGGCCGGGACAGGCAGCTACGAGCAGTACTTC. It is translated as CASRAGTGSYEQYF. The chain employs TRBV7-9 and TRBJ2-7, with 8 bases identical to TRBD1. The CDR3 totals 14 residues. Germline V gene sequence: CDR1 SEHNR, CDR2 FQNEAQ (reference sequence).

The V gene is TRBV4-3, the J gene TRBJ1-3; tentative D call: TRBD1 (5 bases). V was clipped by 3 bases and J by 2 bases, with 14 bases between them. Looked up from germline, CDR1 is LGHNA and CDR2 is YSLEER. The length of the CDR3 is 16 residues. The CDR3 nucleotides read TGCGCCAGCAGCCAGGGAGGGTCGGGGGCTGGAAACACCATATATTTT. Translation gives CASSQGGSGAGNTIYF.

V gene TRBV6-5 combines with J gene TRBJ1-2; TRBD1 is a possible D gene (5 bases). The CDR3 length is 17 residues. V was shortened by 3 bases and J by 1 base, with 18 bases between the two germline ends. The germline CDR1 and CDR2 sequences are MNHEY and SVGAGI. The CDR3 coding sequence is TGTGCCAGCAGTTATCGGGCAGGGACTCTCGTTAACTATGGCTACACCTTC. Its protein is CASSYRAGTLVNYGYTF.

In its sample, this clonotype was seen a few times. The V and J genes are TRBV5-8 and TRBJ1-2; D not resolved. Germline assignment: CDR1 SGHTS and CDR2 YDEGEE. The ends were cut back, 6 bases at V and 7 bases at J, with 7 bases in the middle. The CDR3 is made up of 10 amino acids. The DNA of the CDR3 is TGTGCCAGCAATCGTGGTGGCTACACCTTC. Translating it yields CASNRGGYTF.

The chain is built from TRBV27 and TRBJ2-4, with 11 bases aligning to TRBD2. V lost 0 bases, J lost 7 bases, and 5 bases stayed unmatched. Germline values: CDR1 MNHEY, CDR2 SMNVEV (reference sequence). The length of the CDR3 is 16 residues. The CDR3 region is CASSLSSGGALNIQYF. DNA for the CDR3: TGTGCCAGCAGTTTATCTAGCGGGGGGGCCTTGAACATTCAGTACTTC.

The J gene is TRBJ1-1, the V gene TRBV4-3; D is undetermined. The CDR3 runs to 14 residues. Trimming stripped 3 bases from V and 5 bases from J, with 13 bases between. From germline, CDR1 is LGHNA and CDR2 YSLEER. CDR3 bases: TGCGCCAGCAGCCAGGGGAGTTTAATGACTGAAGCTTTCTTT. It codes for CASSQGSLMTEAFF.

The CDR3 coding sequence is TGTGCCAGCAGCCACTATGGGACAGATACGCAGTATTTT. Its translation is CASSHYGTDTQYF. This chain joins TRBV14 and TRBJ2-3; no firm D call. CDR3 length equals 13 residues. V was trimmed by 3 bases and J by 3 bases, leaving 7 bases between them. Germline V CDR1 and CDR2: SGHDN, FVKESK.

The genes are TRBV7-2 and TRBJ2-1, with TRBD2 matching 12 bases. The trim removed 6 bases at V and 9 bases at J, leaving 6 bases unmatched. The CDR3 extends over 14 amino acids. The germline CDR1 and CDR2 sequences are SGHTA and FQGNSA. CDR3 nucleotides: TGTGCCAGCAGGCGGGCTAGCGGGGGGGCTGAGCAGTTCTTC. Encoded protein: CASRRASGGAEQFF.

This chain links TRBV12-5 with TRBJ2-4; D unclear. The end of the DNA fits TRBJ2-7 better, so the J call may be wrong. This CDR3 has 16 residues. Germline-derived CDR1 and CDR2 are LGHNT and FRNRAP. As DNA, the CDR3 is TGTGCTAGTGGTTTGGTATCGCTTCGCCCTTCCTACGAGCAGTACTTC. Its protein product is CASGLVSLRPSYEQYF.

The sample holds one count of this clonotype. V gene TRBV9 combines with J gene TRBJ2-3; 8 bases align to TRBD2. This CDR3 contains 15 residues. V was pared by 1 base and J by 0 bases, with 1 base of the junction left unmatched. Looked up from germline, CDR1 is SGDLS and CDR2 is YYNGEE. CDR3 loop: CASSVTSGSTDTQYF. CDR3 coding DNA: TGTGCCAGCAGCGTAACTAGCGGTAGCACAGATACGCAGTATTTT.

This clonotype has a handful of counts. The CDR3 region is CASSLGKGGEKLFF. In DNA form, the CDR3 reads TGTGCCAGCAGCTTAGGGAAAGGAGGAGAAAAACTGTTTTTT. The gene calls are TRBV7-8 and TRBJ1-4, with no clear D. CDR1 and CDR2 from the germline V gene are SGHVS and FQNEAQ. This CDR3 region has 14 residues. V was trimmed by 1 base and J by 8 bases, leaving 11 bases between them. Filled out from reference TRBV7-8 and TRBJ1-4, the complete variable domain reads GAGVSQSPRYKVAKRGQDVALRCDPISGHVSLFWYQQALGQGPEFLTYFQNEAQLDKSGLPSDRFFAERPEGSVSTLKIQRTQQEDSAVYLCASSLGKGGEKLFFGSGTQLSVL.

This chain links TRBV20-1 with TRBJ1-4; no clear D gene. This CDR3 contains 13 residues. The germline V gene encodes CDR1 DFQATT and CDR2 SNEGSKA (reference sequence). Trimming removed 1 base at V and 7 bases at J, with 10 bases between. For the CDR3, the DNA is TGCAGTGCTAGAGGAGGCGGGCCTGAAAAACTGTTTTTT. It codes for CSARGGGPEKLFF.

The V and J genes are TRBV6-5 and TRBJ2-7; D unresolved. The J call may be wrong; the DNA end is better matched by TRBJ2-5. CDR3 length equals 12 residues. Germline values: CDR1 MNHEY, CDR2 SVGAGI. CDR3 DNA: TGTGCCAGCAGTTCGCCCTCTAGGACCCAGTACTTC. Amino acid sequence: CASSSPSRTQYF.

This clonotype has a handful of counts. The V call is TRBV6-5, the J call TRBJ2-1; TRBD2 aligns across 8 bases. Per germline, CDR1 MNHEY and CDR2 SVGAGI. The junction had 11 bases not matched to a gene; V was cut back by 7 bases and J by 6 bases. This CDR3 has 15 residues. Here the CDR3 DNA reads TGTGCCAGCACTTTACGGGTGGCGGGAGGCAATGAGCAGTTCTTC. Amino acids: CASTLRVAGGNEQFF.

Written as DNA, the CDR3 is TGTGCCAGCAGGGTAAACAGCCTCAACTACAATGAGCAGTACTTC. It encodes CASRVNSLNYNEQYF. The V gene is TRBV6-1, the J gene TRBJ2-1, with no clear D. Judging by the DNA end, TRBJ2-7 fits better; the J call may be wrong. Germline assignment: CDR1 MNHNS and CDR2 SASEGT. The CDR3 runs to 15 residues.

This clonotype has only a few counts. The rearrangement links TRBV20-1 to TRBJ1-5; D remains unclear. This CDR3 has 15 amino acids. Germline-derived CDR1 and CDR2 are DFQATT and SNEGSKA (reference sequence). The V gene lost 0 bases and the J gene lost 0 bases, with 9 bases spanning the gap. In DNA form, the CDR3 reads TGCAGTGCTAGAGAAGGCGGGCGTAGCAATCAGCCCCAGCATTTT. This translates into CSAREGGRSNQPQHF.

The rearrangement joins TRBV7-9 to TRBJ1-6; D not resolved. The CDR3 has 18 residues. The V and J ends lost 5 bases and 5 bases respectively, with 22 bases between them. Germline CDR1 SEHNR, CDR2 FQNEAQ (reference sequence). CDR3 nucleotides: TGTGCCAGCAGCCCAGTTGACTGGGAATTTGATGATAATTCACCCCTCCACTTT. Translating it yields CASSPVDWEFDDNSPLHF.

This clonotype was counted between two and nine times. The chain uses TRBV13 and TRBJ2-1; unclear D gene. The CDR3 is 15 residues long. V gave up 5 bases and J gave up 0 bases, with 11 bases separating them. In germline, CDR1 is PRHDT, CDR2 FYEKMQ (reference sequence). The CDR3 sequence: CASSVVVSSYNEQFF. DNA for the CDR3: TGTGCCAGCAGCGTCGTGGTAAGCTCCTACAATGAGCAGTTCTTC.

The V and J genes are TRBV4-1 and TRBJ1-5, with D tentatively TRBD1 (5 bases). Germline assignment: CDR1 MGHRA and CDR2 YSYEKL. The CDR3 contains 14 residues. The V and J ends lost 0 bases and 7 bases respectively, with 10 bases between them. CDR3 region: CASSQDQRDQPQHF. CDR3 nucleotides: TGCGCCAGCAGCCAAGATCAGAGGGACCAGCCCCAGCATTTT.

The rearrangement uses TRBV6-5 and TRBJ1-2; D unresolved. The CDR3 extends over 14 amino acids. The germline V and J ends were trimmed by 6 bases and 4 bases, with 15 bases remaining between them. Germline V gives CDR1 MNHEY, CDR2 SVGAGI. The CDR3 loop is CASSSSLASYGYTF. DNA for the CDR3: TGTGCCAGCAGCTCGTCTTTAGCTTCCTATGGCTACACCTTC.

This clonotype turned up a few times. The V and J genes are TRBV7-2 and TRBJ2-4; D is possibly TRBD1 (5 bases). Per the germline V gene, CDR1 is SGHTA and CDR2 is FQGNSA. Deletions cut 1 base from V and 5 bases from J, with 9 bases between. The CDR3 runs to 14 residues. This chain's CDR3 is CASSLVSGQNIQYF. Written as DNA, the CDR3 is TGTGCCAGCAGCTTAGTATCAGGGCAAAACATTCAGTACTTC.

V usage is TRBV7-3 and J usage is TRBJ2-7; the D is unclear. V gave up 3 bases and J gave up 2 bases, with 17 bases separating them. Germline CDR1 and CDR2: SGHTA and FQGTGA. The CDR3 spans 16 residues. In nucleotides, the CDR3 is TGTGCCAGCAGCTTCCGCCGACAAAGTGGGGCCTACGAGCAGTACTTC. Translated, it gives CASSFRRQSGAYEQYF.

This clonotype was seen only a few times. This chain links TRBV7-9 with TRBJ2-5; TRBD2 aligns across 8 bases. V lost 4 bases and J lost 4; bases outside the gene matches: 8. From germline, CDR1 is SEHNR and CDR2 FQNEAQ (reference sequence). This CDR3 comprises 15 residues. The CDR3 DNA reads TGTGCCAGCAGCTCCAGGACTAGCACTCGAGAGACCCAGTACTTC. Amino acids: CASSSRTSTRETQYF.

The CDR3 coding sequence is TGCAGCGTTGCGGCAGGAGCCCAAGAGACCCAGTACTTC. Its translation is CSVAAGAQETQYF. This chain links TRBV29-1 with TRBJ2-5; no definite D call. The CDR3 is made up of 13 amino acids. Germline V gene data show CDR1 as SQVTM and CDR2 as ANQGSEA. Trimming shortened V by 4 bases and J by 1 base, and 10 bases separated the two germline ends.

V usage is TRBV3-1 and J usage is TRBJ1-1; 10 positions match TRBD1. With 0 bases clipped from V and 0 bases from J, the junction kept 10 bases outside the gene matches. Per germline, CDR1 LGHDT and CDR2 YNNKEL (reference sequence). This CDR3 has 19 residues. The CDR3 nucleotides read TGTGCCAGCAGCCAAGATCCCTATGGACAGGGGGGGGTGAACACTGAAGCTTTCTTT. This gives the protein CASSQDPYGQGGVNTEAFF.

The chain links TRBV18 to TRBJ1-6; the D gene is possibly TRBD1 (5 bases). Germline lookup yields CDR1 KGHSH and CDR2 LQKENI. The CDR3 spans 16 residues. Trimming shortened V by 1 base and J by 10 bases, and 17 bases separated the two germline ends. CDR3 residues: CASSPLNRGQGSPLHF. The CDR3 region has the DNA TGTGCCAGCTCACCACTCAACCGGGGCCAGGGATCACCCCTCCACTTT.

There are a few counts of this clonotype. This chain joins TRBV5-5 and TRBJ2-7; TRBD1 matches 11 bases. From germline, CDR1 is SGHKS and CDR2 YYEKEE (reference sequence). V shed 4 bases and J 3 bases; nucleotides not matched to a gene: 9. This CDR3 has 16 amino acids. The CDR3, as DNA: TGTGCCAGCAGCCCTAGGGGACAGGGGGTCGGCTACGAGCAGTACTTC. This gives the protein CASSPRGQGVGYEQYF.

CDR3 in DNA: TGTGCCAGCAGTTTTCGGGTCTCCTATAATTCACCCCTCCACTTT. Translating gives CASSFRVSYNSPLHF. V usage is TRBV28 and J usage is TRBJ1-6; no clear D. CDR1 and CDR2 from the germline V gene are MDHEN and SYDVKM. CDR3 length: 15 amino acids. Between the trimmed V and J ends, which lost 3 bases and 0 bases, there was a span of 6 bases.

This sequence joins TRBV20-1 and TRBJ2-1; 9 bases align to TRBD2. Germline CDR1 and CDR2: DFQATT and SNEGSKA (reference sequence). The CDR3 covers 19 residues. Unmatched junction bases numbered 15, after V lost 0 bases and J lost 3 bases. CDR3 in DNA: TGCAGTGCTAGAGATAGACCGGGGATAGCGGGGGCCTACTACAATGAGCAGTTCTTC. As protein: CSARDRPGIAGAYYNEQFF.

The rearrangement uses TRBV7-2 and TRBJ2-3; 12 bases fit TRBD2. Trimming at V came to 2 bases and at J to 2 bases, leaving 8 bases not matched to a gene. Germline V lookup: CDR1 SGHTA, CDR2 FQGNSA. The length of the CDR3 is 18 residues. In DNA, the CDR3 is TGTGCCAGCAGCTTAAGAGCTAGCGGGGGGGAATACACAGATACGCAGTATTTT. Translated: CASSLRASGGEYTDTQYF. Drawing the rest from reference TRBV7-2 and TRBJ2-3, the complete variable domain is GAGVSQSPSNKVTEKGKDVELRCDPISGHTALYWYRQSLGQGLEFLIYFQGNSAPDKSGLPSDRFSAERTGGSVSTLTIQRTQQEDSAVYLCASSLRASGGEYTDTQYFGPGTRLTVL.